Listed here are 29 T cell receptor beta chains from one sample, sequenced in a study of T cell responses to AZD1222 COVID-19 vaccine. Repertoires were generated with immunoSEQ multiplex PCR, while TCRdb's copy carries only in-frame clones and drops some. This table has 68,000 or so clones, around 80% appearing once. This material consisted of peripheral blood, taken on day 0 of AZD1222 vaccination. These receptors originate from an adult in good health.

The V and J genes are TRBV27 and TRBJ2-1; D is unresolved. CDR1 and CDR2 (germline): MNHEY, SMNVEV (reference sequence). The CDR3 runs 13 residues. Trimming pared 5 bases from V and 10 bases from J, leaving 15 bases between. CDR3 sequence reads: CASSPARIWEQFF. The CDR3 DNA reads as TGTGCCAGCAGTCCCGCCAGGATTTGGGAGCAGTTCTTC.

V usage is TRBV19 and J usage is TRBJ1-1, with TRBD1 as a possible D gene (6 bases). CDR1 and CDR2 from the germline V gene are LNHDA and SQIVND (reference sequence). This CDR3 contains 18 residues. Trimming took off 1 base at V and 0 bases at J, with 18 bases between the two ends. Here the CDR3 DNA reads TGTGCCAGTAGTATAGGGGGACCCGGGACACCCTTGAACACTGAAGCTTTCTTT. Its translation is CASSIGGPGTPLNTEAFF. Complete variable domain (other parts from reference TRBV19 and TRBJ1-1): DGGITQSPKYLFRKEGQNVTLSCEQNLNHDAMYWYRQDPGQGLRLIYYSQIVNDFQKGDIAEGYSVSREKKESFPLTVTSAQKNPTAFYLCASSIGGPGTPLNTEAFFGQGTRLTVV.

V is TRBV2 and J is TRBJ2-6; D not certain. The CDR3 spans 14 residues. Germline V gene sequence: CDR1 SNHLY, CDR2 FYNNEI. V lost 4 bases, J lost 1 base, and 5 bases lay in between. The CDR3 region has the DNA TGTGCCAGCAGTGCAAATTCTGGGGCCAACGTCCTGACTTTC. Translation: CASSANSGANVLTF.

V gene TRBV6-6 combines with J gene TRBJ2-3; D could derive from TRBD1 or TRBD2 (6 bases each). Germline V gene lookup returns CDR1 MNHNY and CDR2 SVGAGI (reference sequence). V was trimmed by 0 bases and J by 3 bases, leaving 13 bases between them. The CDR3 is 16 residues long. CDR3 bases: TGTGCCAGCAGTTACTCGGGGGGCGCGCGGACAGATACGCAGTATTTT. Encoded protein: CASSYSGGARTDTQYF.

Turning to this clone: One junction end does not reproduce the germline sequence, and a read error may be involved. The gene calls are TRBV12-3 or TRBV12-4 and TRBJ2-6; D is ambiguous. The CDR3 has 13 amino acids. CDR3 nucleotides: TGTGCTAGCACTGAGACTGGGGCCAACGTCCTGACTTTC. It specifies CASTETGANVLTF.

The chain uses TRBV19 and TRBJ1-5; 10 bases match TRBD1. CDR3 size: 16 residues. Trimming took 4 bases from V and 0 from J; bases not matched to a gene: 3. Germline V CDR1 and CDR2: LNHDA, SQIVND (reference sequence). The CDR3: CASSTGTGASNQPQHF. The CDR3 DNA follows: TGTGCCAGTAGTACCGGGACAGGGGCTAGCAATCAGCCCCAGCATTTT.

The chain links TRBV6-5 to TRBJ1-3; maybe TRBD1 (5 bases). The ends were cut back, 6 bases at V and 0 bases at J, with 12 bases in the middle. The CDR3 is 15 residues long. The V gene's germline CDR1 is MNHEY and CDR2 SVGAGI. The DNA of the CDR3 is TGTGCCAGCAGGAACCCAGACAGCTCTGGAAACACCATATATTTT. Amino acid sequence: CASRNPDSSGNTIYF.

This sequence joins TRBV9 and TRBJ2-1; TRBD2 aligns across 7 bases. The V and J ends lost 5 bases and 4 bases, in that order; junction bases with no gene match: 9. The CDR3 runs to 15 residues. Germline V gene lookup returns CDR1 SGDLS and CDR2 YYNGEE. CDR3 in DNA: TGTGCCAGCAGAGCACCGGGGACTACATACAATGAGCAGTTCTTC. This sequence encodes CASRAPGTTYNEQFF.

The chain couples TRBV19 to TRBJ1-4; D may be TRBD1 (5 bases). Trimming left V 4 bases short and J 8 bases short, with 14 bases between. The CDR3 runs to 14 residues. CDR1 is LNHDA and CDR2 is SQIVND in the germline V gene (reference sequence). CDR3 DNA: TGTGCCAGTAGTAGGGGCGGACCCAGGGAAAAACTGTTTTTT. It translates to CASSRGGPREKLFF.

The chain links TRBV16 to TRBJ1-5; 7 bases match TRBD1. The V segment lost 6 bases and the J segment 6 bases; nucleotides outside the gene matches: 5. The CDR3 length is 13 residues. From germline, CDR1 is KGHSY and CDR2 FQNENV. Here the CDR3 reads CASRGAGGQPQHF. Written as DNA, the CDR3 is TGTGCCAGCAGGGGTGCAGGGGGTCAGCCCCAGCATTTT.

The chain links TRBV6-1 to TRBJ2-7; D perhaps matches TRBD1 (5 bases). In germline, CDR1 is MNHNS, CDR2 SASEGT. V was clipped by 1 base and J by 3 bases, with 7 bases between them. This CDR3 region has 13 residues. DNA for the CDR3: TGTGCCAGCAGTGAAGGGGGCCACTACGAGCAGTACTTC. The encoded protein is CASSEGGHYEQYF.

This chain connects TRBV9 to TRBJ2-7, with D tentatively TRBD1 (5 bases). V was trimmed by 4 bases and J by 4 bases, leaving 12 bases between them. CDR1 is SGDLS, CDR2 YYNGEE, per germline. This CDR3 has 13 amino acids. The CDR3 loop is CASSSGDSYEQYF. In nucleotides, the CDR3 is TGTGCCAGCAGCTCCGGAGACAGTTACGAGCAGTACTTC.

The chain joins TRBV4-1 to TRBJ1-4, with 11 bases fitting TRBD1. The CDR3 extends over 16 amino acids. The J segment lost 7 bases and the V segment lost 0 bases, leaving 4 bases of the junction unmatched. Germline CDR1 MGHRA, CDR2 YSYEKL. CDR3 nucleotides: TGCGCCAGCAGCCAAGATCTGGGACAGGGGGGTGAAAAACTGTTTTTT. Translation gives CASSQDLGQGGEKLFF.

The J gene is TRBJ1-2, the V gene TRBV9; D unclear. V dropped 4 bases and J dropped 0 bases, with 16 bases sitting between them. Germline V gene data show CDR1 as SGDLS and CDR2 as YYNGEE. This CDR3 has 16 amino acids. The CDR3 loop reads CASSPPDVEPNYGYTF. The DNA of the CDR3 is TGTGCCAGCAGCCCGCCGGATGTTGAACCTAACTATGGCTACACCTTC. The full variable domain, with the rest looked up from reference TRBV9 and TRBJ1-2, is DSGVTQTPKHLITATGQRVTLRCSPRSGDLSVYWYQQSLDQGLQFLIQYYNGEERAKGNILERFSAQQFPDLHSELNLSSLELGDSALYFCASSPPDVEPNYGYTFGSGTRLTVV.

The rearrangement joins TRBV9 to TRBJ2-1; D is perhaps TRBD1 or TRBD2 (6 bases each). The V gene lost 4 bases and the J gene lost 8 bases, with 19 bases spanning the gap. CDR1 and CDR2 (germline): SGDLS, YYNGEE. The CDR3 is 15 residues long. The CDR3 DNA reads TGTGCCAGCAGCCCCGTTGGGGGGCCGTTCGATGAGCAGTTCTTC. Amino acids: CASSPVGGPFDEQFF.

The V gene is TRBV6-2 or TRBV6-3, the J gene TRBJ2-3, with D maybe TRBD2 (5 bases). V was pared by 2 bases and J by 0 bases, with 9 bases between. The CDR3 contains 15 residues. Germline V gene data show CDR1 as MNHEY and CDR2 as SVGEGT. The CDR3 is CASSYMGGSTDTQYF. The CDR3 DNA sequence: TGTGCCAGCAGTTACATGGGCGGGAGCACAGATACGCAGTATTTT.

V usage is TRBV12-3 or TRBV12-4 and J usage is TRBJ1-5, with D unclear. Trimming took off 3 bases at V and 7 bases at J, with 10 bases between the two ends. There are 13 residues in the CDR3. The DNA for the CDR3 is TGTGCCAGCAGTTTGCAGGTAGGGCAGCCCCAGCATTTT. Translated, it gives CASSLQVGQPQHF.

The rearrangement links TRBV18 to TRBJ2-7; 11 bases are a match to TRBD2. Looked up from germline, CDR1 is KGHSH and CDR2 is LQKENI. The CDR3 spans 16 residues. The J segment lost 4 bases and the V segment lost 0 bases, leaving 5 bases of the junction unmatched. The CDR3: CASSPPGLAALYEQYF. CDR3 DNA sequence: TGTGCCAGCTCACCACCGGGACTAGCGGCTCTTTACGAGCAGTACTTC. The whole variable domain, filled in from reference TRBV18 and TRBJ2-7, reads NAGVMQNPRHLVRRRGQEARLRCSPMKGHSHVYWYRQLPEEGLKFMVYLQKENIIDESGMPKERFSAEFPKEGPSILRIQQVVRGDSAAYFCASSPPGLAALYEQYFGPGTRLTVT.

V is TRBV7-6 and J is TRBJ1-3; 9 bases match TRBD1. Germline CDR1 is SGHVS and CDR2 is FNYEAQ. V lost 5 bases to trimming and J lost 7 bases; unmatched junction nucleotides: 15. The CDR3 covers 17 residues. The CDR3 region is CASSRSPPDRGANTIYF. The CDR3 DNA reads as TGTGCCAGCAGCCGATCCCCGCCGGACAGGGGTGCGAACACCATATATTTT.

The chain recombines TRBV19 with TRBJ1-6, with D unresolved. CDR3 length: 14 residues. Germline CDR1 reads LNHDA; CDR2 reads SQIVND (reference sequence). Trimming took off 1 base at V and 7 bases at J, with 8 bases between the two ends. The CDR3: CASSIGTANSPLHF. The CDR3 nucleotides are TGTGCCAGTAGTATAGGAACCGCGAATTCACCCCTCCACTTT.

This clone was recorded once. The rearrangement uses TRBV5-6 and TRBJ2-7, with D maybe TRBD1 (7 bases). The germline V gene encodes CDR1 SGHDT and CDR2 YYEEEE. This CDR3 contains 14 residues. Trimming took 4 bases from V and 5 from J, leaving 16 bases between them. Here the CDR3 DNA reads TGTGCCAGCAGCCCGGTGCAGGGGGGCCACGAGCAGTACTTC. Translated: CASSPVQGGHEQYF.

The CDR3 loop is CASSRGGDSGNTIYF. The CDR3 DNA follows: TGTGCCAGCAGCCGCGGGGGGGACTCTGGAAACACCATATATTTT. J is TRBJ1-3 and V is TRBV5-4; TRBD1 is a possible D gene (5 bases). The CDR3 runs 15 residues. Per germline, CDR1 SGHNT and CDR2 YYREEE (reference sequence). V gave up 4 bases and J gave up 0 bases, with 11 bases separating them.

DNA for the CDR3: TGTGCCAGCAGCCCCCAATCCAGCGGGGTTTTGAATGAGCAGTTCTTC. Translating gives CASSPQSSGVLNEQFF. The gene calls are TRBV9 and TRBJ2-1, with TRBD2 matching over 7 bases. CDR3 length equals 16 residues. The germline CDR1 and CDR2 sequences are SGDLS and YYNGEE. V shed 4 bases and J 7 bases; nucleotides not matched to a gene: 14.

This clone was found once. The chain carries TRBV5-8 and TRBJ1-3; the match to TRBD1 covers 7 bases. V lost 2 bases, J lost 8 bases, and 4 bases stayed unmatched. Germline V gene lookup returns CDR1 SGHTS and CDR2 YDEGEE. CDR3 length: 13 residues. CDR3 in DNA: TGTGCCAGCAGCTTAAGGGGGCCAGACACCATATATTTT. Its translation is CASSLRGPDTIYF.

J is TRBJ1-1 and V is TRBV19; no clear D. The CDR3 spans 14 residues. CDR1 and CDR2 from the germline V gene are LNHDA and SQIVND (reference sequence). Between the trimmed V and J ends, which lost 3 bases and 1 base, there was a span of 9 bases. CDR3: CASSMGRRNTEAFF. The CDR3 DNA is TGTGCCAGTAGTATGGGAAGGCGGAACACTGAAGCTTTCTTT.

This clone appeared a single time. The chain links TRBV7-9 to TRBJ2-5, with no clear D. Germline CDR1 reads SEHNR; CDR2 reads FQNEAQ (reference sequence). Trimming cost V 4 bases and J 7 bases, with 10 bases left between them. The length of the CDR3 is 12 residues. The CDR3 coding sequence is TGTGCCAGCAGCTCCCTTGTAAGGACCCAGTACTTC. Translating gives CASSSLVRTQYF. The whole variable domain, filled in from reference TRBV7-9 and TRBJ2-5, reads DTGVSQNPRHKITKRGQNVTFRCDPISEHNRLYWYRQTLGQGPEFLTYFQNEAQLEKSRLLSDRFSAERPKGSFSTLEIQRTEQGDSAMYLCASSSLVRTQYFGPGTRLLVL.

This clone was found many times. The chain links TRBV7-9 to TRBJ2-5; 12 bases align to TRBD2. The CDR3 runs to 18 residues. In germline, CDR1 is SEHNR, CDR2 FQNEAQ (reference sequence). J lost 1 base, V lost 4 bases, and 10 bases had no gene match. CDR3 in amino acids: CASSSRPGLAGSQETQYF. CDR3 DNA: TGTGCCAGCAGCTCCCGCCCCGGACTAGCGGGGAGCCAAGAGACCCAGTACTTC.

The chain links TRBV5-1 to TRBJ2-1; a weak D match, TRBD1 (6 bases). Germline V gene lookup returns CDR1 SGHRS and CDR2 YFSETQ. The CDR3 length is 15 residues. The ends were cut back, 0 bases at V and 10 bases at J, with 17 bases in the middle. This CDR3 is CASSLAPASRGEQFF. Here the CDR3 DNA reads TGCGCCAGCAGCTTGGCCCCCGCTAGCAGGGGCGAGCAGTTCTTC. Full variable domain (rest looked up from reference TRBV5-1 and TRBJ2-1): KAGVTQTPRYLIKTRGQQVTLSCSPISGHRSVSWYQQTPGQGLQFLFEYFSETQRNKGNFPGRFSGRQFSNSRSEMNVSTLELGDSALYLCASSLAPASRGEQFFGPGTRLTVL.

The DNA for the CDR3 is TGTGCCAGCAGCTTGTACGGGGGGCGGTCTGAAGCTTTCTTT. Translation: CASSLYGGRSEAFF. J is TRBJ1-1 and V is TRBV5-4, with D possibly TRBD1 on 6 matching bases. CDR3 length equals 14 residues. CDR1 is SGHNT and CDR2 is YYREEE in the germline V gene (reference sequence). The V end lost 1 base, the J end lost 6 bases, and 13 bases lay between the germline ends.